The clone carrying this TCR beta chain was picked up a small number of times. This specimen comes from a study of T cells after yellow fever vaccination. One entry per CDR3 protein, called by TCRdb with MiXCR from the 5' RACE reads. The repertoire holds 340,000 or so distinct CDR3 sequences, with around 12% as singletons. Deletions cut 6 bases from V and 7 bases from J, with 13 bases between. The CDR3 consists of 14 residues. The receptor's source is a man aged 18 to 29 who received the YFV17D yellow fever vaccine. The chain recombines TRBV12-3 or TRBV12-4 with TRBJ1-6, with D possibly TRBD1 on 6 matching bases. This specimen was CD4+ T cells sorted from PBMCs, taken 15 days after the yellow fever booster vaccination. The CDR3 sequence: CASSPTGKNSPLHF. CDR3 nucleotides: TGTGCCAGCAGCCCCACAGGGAAGAATTCACCCCTCCACTTT.